This T cell receptor beta chain is drawn from a study of OX40 agonist ivuxolimab in advanced cancers. The study, taken as a whole, reports: Dosing at 0.1 to 3.0 mg/kg was accompanied by clonal expansion of CD4+ and CD8+ blood T cells by week 6. The study found that CD8+ T cells averaged more expanded clones than CD4+.

In its sample, this clone was seen a few times. Its matching antigen is unknown. At the DNA level, this CDR3 is encoded by other sequences in the same sample as well. Systemic immunosuppression or a history of autoimmune disease excluded patients. V was clipped by 3 bases and J by 0 bases, with 6 bases between them. CDR1 and CDR2 (germline): SGHDT, YYEEEE. The length of the CDR3 is 13 residues. The table came from immunoSEQ multiplex PCR; TCRdb's copy has only in-frame clones and leaves some out. This sample has 96,000 or so clones, with approximately 80% found just once. The rearrangement uses TRBV5-6 and TRBJ1-2; D unclear. The clonotype comes from an adult with an advanced solid tumor such as melanoma, head and neck, liver or kidney cancer. Specimen: CD4+ or CD8+ T cells sorted from blood, collected in a trial of the OX40 agonist ivuxolimab. The CDR3 spells CASSSTPNYGYTF. Here the CDR3 DNA reads TGTGCCAGCAGCTCCACCCCTAACTATGGCTACACCTTC.